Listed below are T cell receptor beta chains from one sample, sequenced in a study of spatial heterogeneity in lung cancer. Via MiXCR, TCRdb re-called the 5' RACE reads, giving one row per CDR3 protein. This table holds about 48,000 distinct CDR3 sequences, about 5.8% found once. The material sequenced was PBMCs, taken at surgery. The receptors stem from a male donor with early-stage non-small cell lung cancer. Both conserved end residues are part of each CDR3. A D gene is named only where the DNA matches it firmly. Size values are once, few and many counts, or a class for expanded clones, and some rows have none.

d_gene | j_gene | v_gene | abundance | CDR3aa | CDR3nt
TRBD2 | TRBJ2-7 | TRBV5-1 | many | CASERGPGYEQYF | TGCGCCAGCGAGCGGGGTCCGGGGTACGAGCAGTACTTC
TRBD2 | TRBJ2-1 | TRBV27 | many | CASSPGLAGGFIDEQFF | TGTGCCAGCAGTCCCGGACTAGCGGGAGGATTTATCGATGAGCAGTTCTTC
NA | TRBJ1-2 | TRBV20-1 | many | CSARDLGQANYGYTF | TGCAGTGCTAGAGATCTCGGACAAGCTAACTATGGCTACACCTTC
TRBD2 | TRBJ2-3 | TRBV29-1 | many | CSVVSRGSTVDTQYF | TGCAGCGTTGTATCTCGCGGGAGTACTGTAGATACGCAGTATTTT
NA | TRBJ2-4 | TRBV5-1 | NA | CASSDPELAKNIQYF | TGCGCCAGCAGCGACCCAGAGTTAGCCAAAAACATTCAGTACTTC
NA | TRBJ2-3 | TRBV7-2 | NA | CASSFLNSADTQYF | TGTGCCAGCAGCTTCCTCAATAGCGCAGATACGCAGTATTTT
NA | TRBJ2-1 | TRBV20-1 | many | CSARDWTDYNEQFF | TGCAGTGCTAGAGATTGGACGGACTACAATGAGCAGTTCTTC
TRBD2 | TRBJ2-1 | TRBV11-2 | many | CASSFQGLAGGFDEQFF | TGTGCCAGCAGCTTCCAGGGACTAGCGGGAGGTTTTGATGAGCAGTTCTTC
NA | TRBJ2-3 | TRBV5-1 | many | CASSLEGGRGRDTQYF | TGCGCCAGCAGCCTCGAGGGGGGGCGAGGAAGAGATACGCAGTATTTT
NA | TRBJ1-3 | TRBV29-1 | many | CSVADLSGNTIYF | TGCAGCGTTGCGGATCTCTCTGGAAACACCATATATTTT
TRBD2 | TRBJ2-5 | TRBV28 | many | CASRMLGAQGLAANGETQYF | TGTGCCAGCAGGATGCTCGGGGCTCAGGGACTAGCGGCAAATGGAGAGACCCAGTACTTC
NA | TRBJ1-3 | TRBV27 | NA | CASSPLGNSGNTIYF | TGTGCCAGCAGTCCCCTTGGGAACTCTGGAAACACCATATATTTT
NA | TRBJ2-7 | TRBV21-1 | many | CASSNGGLSYEQYF | TGTGCCAGCAGCAACGGCGGCCTCTCCTACGAGCAGTACTTC
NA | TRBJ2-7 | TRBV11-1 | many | CASSLSAHEQYF | TGTGCCAGCAGCTTAAGTGCACACGAGCAGTACTTC
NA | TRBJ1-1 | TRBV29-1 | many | CSVEPLRGAGNTEAFF | TGCAGCGTTGAACCCTTGAGGGGCGCGGGGAACACTGAAGCTTTCTTT
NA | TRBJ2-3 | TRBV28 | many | CALGGGRGTDTQYF | TGTGCCCTAGGCGGTGGGCGGGGCACAGATACGCAGTATTTT
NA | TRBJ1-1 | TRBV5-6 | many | CASSSWPGWVRTEAFF | TGTGCCAGCAGCTCCTGGCCGGGTTGGGTGCGCACTGAAGCTTTCTTT
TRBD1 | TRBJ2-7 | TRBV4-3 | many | CASSQEIGRGLYEQYF | TGCGCCAGCAGCCAAGAAATAGGCAGGGGGCTTTACGAGCAGTACTTC
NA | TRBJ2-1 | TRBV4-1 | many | CASSQSPGLEIPIQFF | TGCGCCAGCAGCCAGTCACCGGGACTCGAGATTCCTATACAGTTCTTC
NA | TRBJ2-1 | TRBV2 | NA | CASSEEGGPYNEQFF | TGTGCCAGCAGTGAAGAGGGAGGCCCATACAATGAGCAGTTCTTC
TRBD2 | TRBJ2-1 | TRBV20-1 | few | CSAYSGRIYNEQFF | TGCAGTGCGTATAGCGGGAGGATTTACAATGAGCAGTTCTTC
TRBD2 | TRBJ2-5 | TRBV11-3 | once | CASSPGLAGETQYF | TGTGCCAGCAGCCCCGGACTAGCGGGAGAGACCCAGTACTTC
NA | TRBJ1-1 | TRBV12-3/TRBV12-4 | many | CASSFGAEKGTEAFF | TGTGCCAGCAGTTTTGGGGCCGAAAAAGGCACTGAAGCTTTCTTT
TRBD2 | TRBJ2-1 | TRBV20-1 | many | CSLQSTSGYNEQFF | TGCAGCCTTCAGAGCACTAGCGGATACAATGAGCAGTTCTTC
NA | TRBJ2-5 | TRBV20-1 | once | CSARGQIEYF | TGCAGTGCTAGGGGGCAGATAGAGTACTTC
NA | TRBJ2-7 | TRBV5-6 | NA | CASSPSAAEGTYEQYF | TGTGCCAGCAGCCCATCGGCAGCGGAGGGAACCTACGAGCAGTACTTC
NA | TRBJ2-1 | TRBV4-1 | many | CASSQDISYNEQFF | TGCGCCAGCAGCCAAGATATCTCCTACAATGAGCAGTTCTTC
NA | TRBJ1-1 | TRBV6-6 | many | CASSPQGNTEAFF | TGTGCCAGCAGTCCGCAGGGTAACACTGAAGCTTTCTTT
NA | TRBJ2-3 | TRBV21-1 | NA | CASSKVRTSGKGGDTRYF | TGTGCCAGCAGCAAAGTTAGAACTAGCGGGAAGGGGGGAGATACGCGGTATTTT
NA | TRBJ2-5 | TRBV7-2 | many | CASSLDGGIRETQYF | TGTGCCAGCAGCTTAGATGGAGGAATAAGGGAGACCCAGTACTTC
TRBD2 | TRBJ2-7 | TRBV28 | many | CASTSFAGTSGTSYEQYF | TGTGCCAGCACCTCGTTCGCAGGGACTAGCGGGACATCCTACGAGCAGTACTTC
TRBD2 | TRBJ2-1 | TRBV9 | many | CASSVGSGSADEQFF | TGTGCCAGCAGCGTAGGTAGCGGGAGTGCGGATGAGCAGTTCTTC
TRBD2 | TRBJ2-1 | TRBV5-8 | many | CASSPRTSGRPLDEQFF | TGTGCCAGCAGCCCGCGGACTAGCGGGAGGCCCTTGGATGAGCAGTTCTTC
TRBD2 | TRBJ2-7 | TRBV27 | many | CASSWKGTSGLSSYEQYF | TGTGCCAGCAGTTGGAAAGGGACTAGCGGTCTGAGCTCCTACGAGCAGTACTTC
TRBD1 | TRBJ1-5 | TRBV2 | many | CASSVEGAGGQPQHF | TGTGCCAGCAGTGTGGAGGGGGCAGGCGGCCAGCCCCAGCATTTT
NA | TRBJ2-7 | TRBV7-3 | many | CASSLAGGGIYEQYF | TGTGCCAGCAGCTTGGCAGGGGGAGGGATCTACGAGCAGTACTTC
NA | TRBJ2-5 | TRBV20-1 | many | CSARDRGRWYQETQYF | TGCAGTGCTAGAGATCGAGGGCGTTGGTACCAAGAGACCCAGTACTTC
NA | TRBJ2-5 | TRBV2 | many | CASSELGETQYF | TGTGCCAGCAGTGAGTTGGGTGAGACCCAGTACTTC
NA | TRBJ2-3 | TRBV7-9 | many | CASSFMSTDTQYF | TGTGCCAGCAGCTTTATGAGCACAGATACGCAGTATTTT
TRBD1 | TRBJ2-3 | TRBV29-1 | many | CSVEYDREDTQYF | TGCAGCGTTGAATATGACAGGGAAGATACGCAGTATTTT
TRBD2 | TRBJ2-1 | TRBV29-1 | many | CSVSSGSSSYNEQFF | TGCAGCGTTTCTAGCGGGAGTTCCTCCTACAATGAGCAGTTCTTC
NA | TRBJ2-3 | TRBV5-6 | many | CASSLRFSNTDTQYF | TGTGCCAGCAGCTTGAGGTTTTCCAACACAGATACGCAGTATTTT
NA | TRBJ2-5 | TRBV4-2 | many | CASSQDSHREGYQETQYF | TGTGCCAGCAGCCAAGATTCTCACAGGGAAGGTTACCAAGAGACCCAGTACTTC
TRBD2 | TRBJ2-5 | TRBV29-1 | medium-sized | CSVDLAGRETQYF | TGCAGCGTTGACCTAGCGGGACGGGAGACCCAGTACTTC
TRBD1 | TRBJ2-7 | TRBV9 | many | CASSVATGLYEQYF | TGTGCCAGCAGCGTAGCGACAGGGCTCTACGAGCAGTACTTC
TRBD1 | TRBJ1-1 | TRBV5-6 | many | CASSLGPPATGEDTEAFF | TGTGCCAGCAGCTTGGGCCCCCCGGCGACAGGGGAGGACACTGAAGCTTTCTTT
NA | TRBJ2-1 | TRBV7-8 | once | CASSLPFRLAPYNEQFF | TGTGCCAGCAGCTTACCCTTCAGATTAGCACCTTACAATGAGCAGTTCTTC
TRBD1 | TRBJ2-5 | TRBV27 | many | CASSFLGQGEETQYF | TGTGCCAGCAGTTTTTTGGGACAGGGGGAAGAGACCCAGTACTTC
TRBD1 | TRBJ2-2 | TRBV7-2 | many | CASSFVQGATGELFF | TGTGCCAGCAGCTTTGTACAGGGGGCGACCGGGGAGCTGTTTTTT
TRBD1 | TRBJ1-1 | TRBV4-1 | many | CASSHWTGGADTEAFF | TGCGCCAGCAGCCACTGGACAGGGGGCGCCGACACTGAAGCTTTCTTT
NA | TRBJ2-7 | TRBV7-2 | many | CASSHGTYEQYF | TGTGCCAGCAGCCATGGGACCTACGAGCAGTACTTC
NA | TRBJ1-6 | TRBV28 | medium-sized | CASSPGDRDNSPLHF | TGTGCCAGCAGTCCGGGGGACCGCGATAATTCACCCCTCCACTTT
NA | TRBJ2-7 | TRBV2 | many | CASIPRTASSEQYF | TGTGCCAGCATCCCAAGGACCGCTTCAAGTGAGCAGTACTTC
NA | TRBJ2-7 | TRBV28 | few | CASRGSNYEQYF | TGTGCCAGCAGGGGAAGCAACTACGAGCAGTACTTC
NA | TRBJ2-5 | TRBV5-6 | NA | CASSLGGSYQETQYF | TGTGCCAGCAGCTTGGGCGGCAGTTACCAAGAGACCCAGTACTTC